This paragraph reports one TCR beta chain. Libraries were prepared by immunoSEQ multiplex PCR; TCRdb keeps only in-frame clonotypes and omits some of them. This sample carries around 2,000,000 clones, over 85% of them seen once, and the ten largest clones take 0.13%. The CDR3 is 16 amino acids. The ends lost 9 bases at V and 2 bases at J; junction bases unmatched: 16. Germline V lookup: CDR1 MDHEN, CDR2 SYDVKM. The data originate from a study of shared clonotypes between healthy human individuals. This clonotype was obtained from a man aged 18 to 30 in good health. The sequenced material came from naive CD4+ T cells sorted from blood. Described subset: CD45RA+ positively selected. The genes are TRBV28 and TRBJ2-7; 7 nucleotides align to TRBD1. The CDR3 DNA follows: TGTGCCAGTCCGTTCGAAAGGGGGCACCTTGCCTACGAGCAGTACTTC. Its translation is CASPFERGHLAYEQYF. Complete variable domain (other parts from reference TRBV28 and TRBJ2-7): DVKVTQSSRYLVKRTGEKVFLECVQDMDHENMFWYRQDPGLGLRLIYFSYDVKMKEKGDIPEGYSVSREKKERFSLILESASTNQTSMYLCASPFERGHLAYEQYFGPGTRLTVT.